This section outlines one T cell receptor (beta chain) sequence together with its context. The antigen this receptor binds is unknown. Per-base qualities were not stored, and no clone one base away is much larger. The data are from a study of T cell responses to AZD1222 COVID-19 vaccine (dated by TCRdb to about 2021). Study-wide context: A total of 240 or so trial participants underwent TCR sequencing, of whom approximately 200 had received two doses of AZD1222 and 26 had received two doses of the MenACWY control vaccine. Trial participants were enrolled into age subgroups of 18-55, 56-69 and 70-plus years, which contained 148, 28 and 57 TCR-sequenced participants, respectively. Findings and caveats that apply to the study as a whole: The 56-69-year group was small, and its depth increase did not reach significance, likely because of low power. Vaccine-associated CD4 TCRs spanned the whole spike protein, with dominant responses in regions 160-218 and 743-854. Participants were mostly white British, with more females than males. The authors suggested clonal diversity may have been underestimated. After two AZD1222 doses, both the breadth and the depth of spike-specific TCRs were significantly higher than at day 0 and than in MenACWY recipients. No day 14 peak-response samples were available, so repertoires were characterized only after the peak T cell response. Only a handful of AZD1222 recipients were SARS-CoV-2 seropositive at baseline, limiting conclusions about previously exposed vaccinees. Nearly half of unique spike-specific TCRs reportedly recognized epitopes outside regions mutated in the B.1.351 and B.1.1.7 variants.

Explained via the paper, the time point label denotes: about 28 days (+/-7) after the second vaccine dose. This specimen's treatment or condition label, interpreted: meningococcal conjugate vaccine given as trial control. Vaccinee samples came from UK trials COV001 and COV002, including a single-blind randomized controlled phase 2/3 trial of AZD1222 (ChAdOx1 nCoV-19) in healthy adults. Trial participant PBMC samples were collected at day 0 and day 28 after the second dose for TCRbeta chain sequencing. The CDR3 regions of human TCRbeta chains were subjected to immunosequencing. In the source study's methods: TCRs in the repertoires were matched against a reference library of SARS-CoV-2-specific TCRs that had been generated with the MIRA antigen-specificity platform. Breadth meant the fraction of unique TCRs that were SARS-CoV-2-associated, whereas depth meant the fraction of total T cells that were SARS-CoV-2-associated. Using the MIRA data, each spike-specific TCR was assigned both to the spike region to which the TCR was reactive and to a CD4 or CD8 class. Log10-transformed breadth and depth values were compared by one-way ANOVA with Sidak's multiple comparisons tests. TCRdb mirrors the immuneACCESS table, restricted to in-frame sequences. Some clones are absent from its copies; in checked studies, under half trace to an unresolved V gene, and the reason for the others is unknown. V and J calls and clone size are given by that table; D and trimming were obtained from the DNA. This sample lists under 200,000 clones; around 90% were detected once. The ten most abundant clones make up roughly 4% of the sample.

CDR3 length: 11 amino acids, cysteine to phenylalanine. Only CDR3 DNA remains: 33 bases, in frame from the first base. The germline V gene provides CDR1 SNHLY and CDR2 FYNNEI. Trimming takes 3 bases from V and 6 bases from J, and the germline ends sit 5 bases apart. Here the sequenced sample was peripheral blood, taken 28 days after the second dose of the MenACWY control vaccine. The V gene is TRBV2 and the J gene is TRBJ1-1; no D segment can be confidently identified. The sequence was obtained from an adult who received the MenACWY meningococcal vaccine as a control. CDR3 protein: CASSEGSEAFF. Read as DNA, the sequence is TGTGCCAGCAGTGAGGGGTCTGAAGCTTTCTTT.